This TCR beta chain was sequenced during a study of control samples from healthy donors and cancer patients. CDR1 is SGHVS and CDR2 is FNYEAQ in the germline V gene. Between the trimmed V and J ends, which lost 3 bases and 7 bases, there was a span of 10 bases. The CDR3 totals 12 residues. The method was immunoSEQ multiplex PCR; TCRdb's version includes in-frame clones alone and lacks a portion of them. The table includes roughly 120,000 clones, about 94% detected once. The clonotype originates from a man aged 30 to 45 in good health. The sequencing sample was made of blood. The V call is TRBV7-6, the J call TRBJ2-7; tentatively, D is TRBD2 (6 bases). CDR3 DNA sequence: TGTGCCAGCAGCTTGGTAGGGAGGGAGCAGTACTTC. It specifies CASSLVGREQYF.